The T cell receptor (beta chain) under discussion was sequenced for a study of OX40 agonist ivuxolimab in advanced cancers. Notes on this clone: Its antigen is as yet unknown.

Trimming removed 3 bases from V and 10 bases from J, with 16 bases in between. The germline CDR1 and CDR2 sequences are KGHSH and LQKENI. The CDR3 contains 15 residues. Measured with immunoSEQ multiplex PCR; TCRdb has only the in-frame clones, and not every one. The data show more than 95,000 clones, approximately 94% seen once. The study, taken as a whole, reports: Clonal expansion by week 6 occurred in CD4+ and CD8+ blood T cells (at 0.1 to 3.0 mg/kg).

The starting material was CD4+ or CD8+ T cells sorted from blood, obtained in a trial of the OX40 agonist ivuxolimab. The gene calls are TRBV18 and TRBJ1-6; possible D gene TRBD1, 5 bases. The TCR originated in an adult with an advanced solid tumor such as melanoma, head and neck, liver or kidney cancer. This chain's CDR3 is CASSPAGQGDSPLHF. As DNA, the CDR3 is TGTGCCAGCTCACCGGCTGGGCAGGGTGACTCACCCCTCCACTTT.